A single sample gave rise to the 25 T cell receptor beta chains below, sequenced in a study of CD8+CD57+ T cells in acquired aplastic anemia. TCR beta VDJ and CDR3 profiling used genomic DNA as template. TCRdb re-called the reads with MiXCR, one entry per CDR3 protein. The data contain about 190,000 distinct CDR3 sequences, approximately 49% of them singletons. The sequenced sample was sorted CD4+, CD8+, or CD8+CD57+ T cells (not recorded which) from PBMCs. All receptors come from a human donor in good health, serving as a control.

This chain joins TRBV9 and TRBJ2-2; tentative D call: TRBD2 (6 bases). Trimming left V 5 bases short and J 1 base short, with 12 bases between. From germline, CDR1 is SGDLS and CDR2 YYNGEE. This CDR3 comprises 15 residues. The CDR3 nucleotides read TGTGCCAGCAGTGGTGAAGCGGGGAACACCGGGGAGCTGTTTTTT. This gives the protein CASSGEAGNTGELFF. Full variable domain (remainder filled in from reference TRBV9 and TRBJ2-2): DSGVTQTPKHLITATGQRVTLRCSPRSGDLSVYWYQQSLDQGLQFLIQYYNGEERAKGNILERFSAQQFPDLHSELNLSSLELGDSALYFCASSGEAGNTGELFFGEGSRLTVL.

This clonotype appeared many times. The CDR3 DNA is TGTGCCAGCAGTTTCGGGGAGTGGCCCCAGCATTTT. Its protein is CASSFGEWPQHF. This chain links TRBV12-3 or TRBV12-4 with TRBJ1-5; D is unresolved. The CDR3 sequence is 12 residues long. V was clipped by 3 bases and J by 9 bases, with 9 bases between them.

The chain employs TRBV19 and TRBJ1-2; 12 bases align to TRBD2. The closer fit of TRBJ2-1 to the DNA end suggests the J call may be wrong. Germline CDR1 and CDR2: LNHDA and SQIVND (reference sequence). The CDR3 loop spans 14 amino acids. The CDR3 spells CASSPLAGGNEQFF. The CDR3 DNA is TGTGCCAGTAGTCCTCTAGCGGGAGGGAATGAGCAGTTCTTC.

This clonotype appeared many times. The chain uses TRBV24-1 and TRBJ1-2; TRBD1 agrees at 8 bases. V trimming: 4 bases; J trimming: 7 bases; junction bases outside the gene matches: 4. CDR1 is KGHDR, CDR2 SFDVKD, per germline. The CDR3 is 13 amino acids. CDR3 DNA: TGTGCCACCAGTGACGGACAGGGTGCTGGCTACACCTTC. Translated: CATSDGQGAGYTF.

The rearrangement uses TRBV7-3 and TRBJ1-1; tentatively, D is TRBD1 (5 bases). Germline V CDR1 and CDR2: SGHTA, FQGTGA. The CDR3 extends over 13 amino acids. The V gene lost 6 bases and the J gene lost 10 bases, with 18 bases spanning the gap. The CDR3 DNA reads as TGTGCCAGCAGTGTGGTCGACAGAAGGAGAGCTTTCTTT. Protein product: CASSVVDRRRAFF.

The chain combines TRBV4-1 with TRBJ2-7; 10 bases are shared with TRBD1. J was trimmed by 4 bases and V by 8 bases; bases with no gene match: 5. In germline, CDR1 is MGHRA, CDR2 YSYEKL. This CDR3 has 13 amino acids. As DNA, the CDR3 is TGCGCCAGCGGGACAGGGGAGGTTTACGAGCAGTACTTC. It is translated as CASGTGEVYEQYF.

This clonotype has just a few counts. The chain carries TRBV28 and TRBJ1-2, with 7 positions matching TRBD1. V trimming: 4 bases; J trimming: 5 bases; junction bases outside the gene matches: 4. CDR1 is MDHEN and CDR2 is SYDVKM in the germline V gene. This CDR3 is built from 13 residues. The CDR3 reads CASSSGQSYGYTF. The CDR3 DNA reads TGTGCCAGCAGTTCGGGACAGAGTTATGGCTACACCTTC.

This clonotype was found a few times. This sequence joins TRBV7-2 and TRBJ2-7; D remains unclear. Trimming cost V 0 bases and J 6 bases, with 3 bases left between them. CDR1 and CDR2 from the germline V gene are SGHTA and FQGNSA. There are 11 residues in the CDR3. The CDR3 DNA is TGTGCCAGCAGCTTAGCAGGCGAGCAGTACTTC. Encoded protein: CASSLAGEQYF.

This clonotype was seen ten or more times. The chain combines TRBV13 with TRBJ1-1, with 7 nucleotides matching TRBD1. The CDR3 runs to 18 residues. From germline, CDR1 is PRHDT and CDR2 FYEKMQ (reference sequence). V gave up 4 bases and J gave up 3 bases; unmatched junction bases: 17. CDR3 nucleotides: TGTGCCAGCAGCTCACCTTCGGCAGGGGGAAAGGAGGACACTGAAGCTTTCTTT. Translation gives CASSSPSAGGKEDTEAFF. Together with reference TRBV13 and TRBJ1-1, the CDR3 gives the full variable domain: AAGVIQSPRHLIKEKRETATLKCYPIPRHDTVYWYQQGPGQDPQFLISFYEKMQSDKGSIPDRFSAQQFSDYHSELNMSSLELGDSALYFCASSSPSAGGKEDTEAFFGQGTRLTVV.

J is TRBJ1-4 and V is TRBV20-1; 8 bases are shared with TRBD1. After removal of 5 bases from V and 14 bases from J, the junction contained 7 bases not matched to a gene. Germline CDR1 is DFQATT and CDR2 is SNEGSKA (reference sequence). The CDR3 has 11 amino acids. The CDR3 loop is CSAQDRERLFF. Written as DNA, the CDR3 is TGCAGTGCTCAGGACAGGGAGCGGCTGTTTTTT.

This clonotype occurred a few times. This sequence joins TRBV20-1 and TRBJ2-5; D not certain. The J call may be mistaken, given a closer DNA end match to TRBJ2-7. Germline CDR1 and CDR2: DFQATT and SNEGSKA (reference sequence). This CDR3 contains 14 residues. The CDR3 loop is CSARSARSSYEQYF. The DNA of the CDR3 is TGCAGTGCTAGATCCGCTAGGAGCTCCTACGAGCAGTACTTC.

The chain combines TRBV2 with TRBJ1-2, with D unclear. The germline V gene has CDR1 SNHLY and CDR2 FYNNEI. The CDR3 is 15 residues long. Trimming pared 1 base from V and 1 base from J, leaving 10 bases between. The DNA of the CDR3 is TGTGCCAGCAGTGAAGAACACACAGATAACTATGGCTACACCTTC. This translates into CASSEEHTDNYGYTF.

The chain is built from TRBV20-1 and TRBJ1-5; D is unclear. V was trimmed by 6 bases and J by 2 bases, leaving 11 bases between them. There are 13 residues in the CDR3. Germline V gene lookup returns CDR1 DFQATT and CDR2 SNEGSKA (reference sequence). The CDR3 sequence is CSAREDGNQPQHF. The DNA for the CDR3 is TGCAGTGCGAGGGAAGACGGCAATCAGCCCCAGCATTTT.

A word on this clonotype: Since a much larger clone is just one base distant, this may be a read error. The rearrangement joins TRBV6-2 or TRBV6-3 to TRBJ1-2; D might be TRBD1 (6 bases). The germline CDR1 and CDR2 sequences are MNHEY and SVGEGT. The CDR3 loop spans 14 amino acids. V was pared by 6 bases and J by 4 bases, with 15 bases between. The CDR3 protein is CASRRRGAGYGYTF. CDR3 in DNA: TGTGCCAGCAGACGACGGGGGGCAGGCTATGGCTACACCTTC.

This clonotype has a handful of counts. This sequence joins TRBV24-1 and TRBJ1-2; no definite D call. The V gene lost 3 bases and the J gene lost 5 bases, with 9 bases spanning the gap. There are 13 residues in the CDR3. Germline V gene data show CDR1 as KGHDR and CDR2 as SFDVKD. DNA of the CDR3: TGTGCCACCAGTGATGGTACAGCTTATGGCTACACCTTC. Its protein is CATSDGTAYGYTF.

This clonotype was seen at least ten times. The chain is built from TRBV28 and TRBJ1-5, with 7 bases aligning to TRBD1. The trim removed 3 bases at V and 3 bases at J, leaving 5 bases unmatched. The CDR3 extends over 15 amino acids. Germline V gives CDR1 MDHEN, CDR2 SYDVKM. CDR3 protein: CASSFLDRANQPQHF. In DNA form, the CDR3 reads TGTGCCAGCAGTTTTCTTGACAGGGCCAATCAGCCCCAGCATTTT.

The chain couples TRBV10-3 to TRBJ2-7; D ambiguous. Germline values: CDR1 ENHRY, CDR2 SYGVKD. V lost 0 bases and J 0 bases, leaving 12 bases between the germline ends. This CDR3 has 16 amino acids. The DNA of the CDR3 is TGTGCCATCAGTGAGTCGGTTACGGGTCTCTCCTACGAGCAGTACTTC. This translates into CAISESVTGLSYEQYF.

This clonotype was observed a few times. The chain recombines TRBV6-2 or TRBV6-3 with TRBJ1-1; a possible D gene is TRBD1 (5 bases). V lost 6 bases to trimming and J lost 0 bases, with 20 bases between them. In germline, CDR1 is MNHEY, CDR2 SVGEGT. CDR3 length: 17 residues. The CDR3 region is CASSRQPGRVLNTEAFF. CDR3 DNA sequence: TGTGCCAGCAGCCGACAACCGGGACGGGTCTTGAACACTGAAGCTTTCTTT.

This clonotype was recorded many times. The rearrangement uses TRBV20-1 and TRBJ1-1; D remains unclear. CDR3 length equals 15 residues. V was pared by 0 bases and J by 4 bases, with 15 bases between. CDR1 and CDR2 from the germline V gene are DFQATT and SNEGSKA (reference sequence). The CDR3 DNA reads TGCAGTGCTAGAGATCAGCGGGTGATGAGCACTGAAGCTTTCTTT. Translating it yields CSARDQRVMSTEAFF.

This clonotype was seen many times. CDR3 loop: CASSLARGVRFNYGYTF. The CDR3 DNA follows: TGTGCCAGCAGCTTAGCGCGGGGAGTCCGATTTAACTATGGCTACACCTTC. The chain links TRBV7-2 to TRBJ1-2; D unclear. The CDR3 runs 17 residues. Germline assignment: CDR1 SGHTA and CDR2 FQGNSA. V shed 0 bases and J shed 1 base, with 15 bases lying between them.

In nucleotides, the CDR3 is TGTGCCATCAGGGCTCGGACAGGGGACTCAGAGACCCAGTACTTC. Its translation: CAIRARTGDSETQYF. The genes are TRBV10-3 and TRBJ2-5, with 9 nucleotides matching TRBD1. The CDR3 has 15 residues. Looked up from germline, CDR1 is ENHRY and CDR2 is SYGVKD. Trimming removed 6 bases from V and 4 bases from J; junction bases left unmatched: 9.

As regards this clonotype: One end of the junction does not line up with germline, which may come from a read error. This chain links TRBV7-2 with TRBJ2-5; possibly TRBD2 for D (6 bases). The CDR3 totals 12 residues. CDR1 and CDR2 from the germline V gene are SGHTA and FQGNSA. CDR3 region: CASSDRRETRYF. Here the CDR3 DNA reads TGTGCCAGCAGCGATCGACGGGAGACCCGGTACTTC.

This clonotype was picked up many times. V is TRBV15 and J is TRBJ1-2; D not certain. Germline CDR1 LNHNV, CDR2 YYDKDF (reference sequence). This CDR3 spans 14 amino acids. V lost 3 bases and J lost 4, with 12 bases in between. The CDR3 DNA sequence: TGTGCCACCAGCAGCGATCGTACCTCCTATGGCTACACCTTC. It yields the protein CATSSDRTSYGYTF.

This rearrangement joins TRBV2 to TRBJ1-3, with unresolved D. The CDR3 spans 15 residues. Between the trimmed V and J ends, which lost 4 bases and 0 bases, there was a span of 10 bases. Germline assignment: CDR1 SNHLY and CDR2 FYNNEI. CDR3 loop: CASSGWRNSGNTIYF. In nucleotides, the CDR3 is TGTGCCAGCAGTGGGTGGAGGAACTCTGGAAACACCATATATTTT.

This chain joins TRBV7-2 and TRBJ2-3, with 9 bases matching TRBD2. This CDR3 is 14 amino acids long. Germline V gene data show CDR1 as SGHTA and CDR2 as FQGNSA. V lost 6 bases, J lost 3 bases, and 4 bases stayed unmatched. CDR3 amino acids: CASSQTSGTDTQYF. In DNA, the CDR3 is TGTGCCAGCAGTCAAACTAGCGGGACAGATACGCAGTATTTT.